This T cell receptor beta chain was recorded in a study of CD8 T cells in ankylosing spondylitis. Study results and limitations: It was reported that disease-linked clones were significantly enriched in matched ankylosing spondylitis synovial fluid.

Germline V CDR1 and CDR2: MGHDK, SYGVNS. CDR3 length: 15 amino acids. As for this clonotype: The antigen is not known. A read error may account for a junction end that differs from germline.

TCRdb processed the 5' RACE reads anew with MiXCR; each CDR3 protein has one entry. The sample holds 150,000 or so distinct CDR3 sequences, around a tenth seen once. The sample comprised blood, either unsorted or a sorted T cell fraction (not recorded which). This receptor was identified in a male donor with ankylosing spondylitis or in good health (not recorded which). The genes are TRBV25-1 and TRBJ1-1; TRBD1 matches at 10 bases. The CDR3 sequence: CTSTRPGQGNSEAFF. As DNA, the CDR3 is TGTACCAGCACCCGACCGGGACAGGGGAACTCTGAAGCTTTCTTT.